This T cell receptor beta chain is drawn from a study of cytotoxic CD8 clonotypes in ibrutinib-treated CLL (dated by TCRdb to about 2021). About the study as a whole: The cohort was composed of about 10 relapsed/refractory and roughly 16 treatment-naive patients; IGHV unmutated status was identified in about 17 patients. Partial responses were observed in 24 patients and complete responses in 2; after a median follow-up of around 68 months, remission was maintained in approximately 14 patients and progression was observed in about twelve. Response samples were taken after a median of 12 months on treatment, ranging from about 6 to 40 months. On average, each sample yielded roughly 260,000 productive templates and about 95,000 productive rearrangements. Of the approximately 87 people in the trial, 25 to 30 had longitudinal samples available. Cryopreserved peripheral blood mononuclear cells were collected before treatment, at response, and at either disease progression or sustained remission. Patients were still on ibrutinib when every remission and progressive disease sample was collected. What the authors observed across the whole study: An increase in clonality was observed at ibrutinib response, with clonality remaining stable during sustained remission and falling back toward baseline at progression. Sampling times were not matched between patients in sustained remission and patients whose disease was progressing, and lymph node repertoires were not examined. Public clonotypes were rare and either shrank or stayed stable during treatment, and the rise in clonality at ibrutinib response reflected expansion of private clonotypes. At baseline, clonality was higher than in age-matched healthy donors and showed a strong correlation with circulating CD8+ T-cell counts.

On a MiSeq, deep resolution sequencing aimed for a depth between 1 in 1 million and 1 in 200,000 T cells, with each clonotype covered around 10x on average. The immunoSEQ hsTCRB Kit was used to generate the TCR beta libraries. In the authors' own workflow: The data were analyzed with ImmunoSEQ Analyzer and ImmunoSEQ Data Assistant, and V, D and J gene assignments followed IMGT definitions. Clonality, with values ranging from 0 to 1, was calculated as one minus the normalized Shannon entropy of productive rearrangement frequencies. Only overrepresented clonotypes making up at least 0.05% of the repertoire of each patient were included in the public clonotype analysis. Repertoires from about a dozen age-matched healthy donors in immuneACCESS were used as clonality controls. Drawn from immuneACCESS, this table holds only the in-frame rearrangements with V and J called that TCRdb kept. Clones are partly lost; checked studies trace under half to an unresolved V gene and leave the rest unexplained. D and trimming were read from the DNA, whereas the V and J calls and clone size are those reported in that table. The sample data list over 120,000 clones, and 70% to 80% of these were observed just once. The ten top clones hold approximately 5.1% of the sample.

The time point label here, explained by the study, means: less than 30 months on ibrutinib. For TCR beta library preparation, around 2 micrograms of genomic DNA were isolated from cryopreserved PBMCs. Longitudinal blood samples from CLL patients on ibrutinib monotherapy were analyzed using high-throughput TCR beta sequencing. Patients were enrolled in a phase 2 open-label single-center ibrutinib monotherapy trial. About this clone itself: Its antigen remains undetermined. The record has no base qualities; no much larger clone is one base away.

Trimming costs V 5 bases and J 4 bases, and their ends lie 12 bases apart. Per the germline V gene, SGHTS is the CDR1 and YDEGEE is the CDR2. The CDR3 measures 13 amino acids from cysteine to phenylalanine. Of the read, only the CDR3 DNA is kept; its 39 bases are in frame from base 1. This sample comprised PBMCs, obtained after 24 months of ibrutinib treatment. This receptor was taken from a human donor with chronic lymphocytic leukemia. The V and J segments used are TRBV5-8 and TRBJ1-1; the D gene is perhaps TRBD1, from 6 matching bases. Read as DNA, the sequence is TGTGCCAGCAGGTTGAGGGGGGGCACTGAAGCTTTCTTT. This translates into CASRLRGGTEAFF.